The rows below give T cell receptor beta chains drawn from one sample of a study of blood T cell repertoires in COVID-19. TCRdb's copy holds only in-frame clones and misses some; the assay was immunoSEQ multiplex PCR. Altogether 200,000 to 300,000 clones are present, about 87% being singletons, with the ten largest covering roughly 1.6%. Sequencing input: peripheral blood. The receptors were gathered from a woman between 40 and 55 years old who had recovered from COVID-19. Each CDR3 is given with its conserved first and last residue. The order of the fields is D gene, V gene, clone size, J gene, CDR3 protein, CDR3 DNA. D genes are given only for firm matches. The size of a clone is reported for some rows only, either as once, few or many, or as a class for expanded clones.

D: NA
V: TRBV7-2
size: NA
J: TRBJ2-2
CDR3: CASSLVGNAGELFF
DNA: TGTGCCAGCAGCTTAGTCGGGAACGCCGGGGAGCTGTTTTTT

D: TRBD2
V: TRBV9
size: NA
J: TRBJ2-7
CDR3: CASSPGLAGYEQYF
DNA: TGTGCCAGCAGCCCTGGACTAGCGGGATACGAGCAGTACTTC

D: TRBD1
V: TRBV30
size: NA
J: TRBJ1-2
CDR3: CAWSRDPTGTGGDYGYTF
DNA: TGTGCCTGGAGTAGGGACCCCACCGGGACAGGGGGCGACTATGGCTACACCTTC

D: TRBD1
V: TRBV19
size: NA
J: TRBJ2-2
CDR3: CASSFPPGQHTGELFF
DNA: TGTGCCAGTAGTTTCCCCCCGGGACAGCACACCGGGGAGCTGTTTTTT

D: NA
V: TRBV11-2
size: NA
J: TRBJ2-5
CDR3: CASSVARRQETQYF
DNA: TGTGCCAGCAGCGTAGCGAGGCGGCAAGAGACCCAGTACTTC

D: NA
V: TRBV2
size: NA
J: TRBJ1-5
CDR3: CASSGGLVNQPQHF
DNA: TGTGCCAGCAGTGGAGGGCTTGTGAATCAGCCCCAGCATTTT

D: TRBD1
V: TRBV7-9
size: once
J: TRBJ2-2
CDR3: CASGQGAEAGELFF
DNA: TGTGCCAGCGGACAGGGGGCTGAGGCCGGGGAGCTGTTTTTT

D: TRBD1
V: TRBV4-1
size: once
J: TRBJ2-1
CDR3: CASSQDRGYLEQFF
DNA: TGCGCCAGCAGCCAGGACAGGGGATATCTGGAGCAGTTCTTC

D: NA
V: TRBV3-1/TRBV3-2
size: NA
J: TRBJ2-5
CDR3: CASSQDPIVVKETQYF
DNA: TGTGCCAGCAGCCAAGATCCCATCGTAGTGAAAGAGACCCAGTACTTC

D: NA
V: TRBV5-6
size: NA
J: TRBJ2-2
CDR3: CASSRTLTGHTGELFF
DNA: TGTGCCAGCAGCCGTACCCTGACAGGACACACCGGGGAGCTGTTTTTT

D: NA
V: TRBV6-1
size: NA
J: TRBJ1-2
CDR3: CASSEAVEGYTF
DNA: TGTGCCAGCAGTGAAGCCGTCGAGGGCTACACCTTC

D: TRBD2
V: TRBV7-9
size: NA
J: TRBJ2-2
CDR3: CASSYRGLAGTGELFF
DNA: TGTGCCAGCAGCTACCGGGGACTAGCGGGCACCGGGGAGCTGTTTTTT

D: TRBD2
V: TRBV9
size: NA
J: TRBJ2-7
CDR3: CASSATSGTYGGEQYF
DNA: TGTGCCAGCAGCGCAACTTCCGGGACTTACGGGGGGGAGCAGTACTTC

D: NA
V: TRBV30
size: NA
J: TRBJ2-2
CDR3: CAWSLIRGNTGELFF
DNA: TGTGCCTGGAGTCTAATCAGGGGGAACACCGGGGAGCTGTTTTTT

D: NA
V: TRBV28
size: NA
J: TRBJ1-2
CDR3: CASSLREGGDYGYTF
DNA: TGTGCCAGCAGTTTAAGAGAAGGGGGAGACTATGGCTACACCTTC

D: NA
V: TRBV14
size: NA
J: TRBJ2-7
CDR3: CASSQDPRRGPYF
DNA: TGTGCCAGCAGCCAAGACCCTCGGAGGGGTCCGTACTTC

D: NA
V: TRBV5-4
size: NA
J: TRBJ2-7
CDR3: CASSLIQGEGEQYF
DNA: TGTGCCAGCAGCTTAATACAGGGGGAGGGCGAGCAGTACTTC

D: TRBD2
V: TRBV7-9
size: NA
J: TRBJ2-7
CDR3: CASSWRGPTSGGWEQYF
DNA: TGTGCCAGCAGCTGGAGAGGCCCGACTAGCGGGGGGTGGGAGCAGTACTTC

D: NA
V: TRBV21-1
size: NA
J: TRBJ2-1
CDR3: CASSKDPSGALYNEQFF
DNA: TGTGCCAGCAGCAAAGATCCTAGCGGGGCTTTATACAATGAGCAGTTCTTC

D: NA
V: TRBV13
size: NA
J: TRBJ1-1
CDR3: CASSLVGGDTEAFF
DNA: TGTGCCAGCAGCTTAGTCGGGGGGGACACTGAAGCTTTCTTT

D: TRBD1
V: TRBV10-3
size: NA
J: TRBJ1-6
CDR3: CAIRQTGGTGVPLHF
DNA: TGTGCCATCAGGCAGACAGGGGGCACTGGAGTACCCCTCCACTTT

D: NA
V: TRBV30
size: NA
J: TRBJ2-1
CDR3: CAWSVGLANEQFF
DNA: TGTGCCTGGAGTGTAGGGCTAGCGAATGAGCAGTTCTTC

D: NA
V: TRBV15
size: NA
J: TRBJ1-1
CDR3: CATSVIGRAFF
DNA: TGTGCCACCAGCGTTATAGGGAGAGCTTTCTTT

D: NA
V: TRBV4-1
size: NA
J: TRBJ2-3
CDR3: CASSLEKLKENF
DNA: TGCGCCAGCAGCCTAGAAAAGCTCAAAGAGAATTTT

D: NA
V: TRBV5-6
size: NA
J: TRBJ1-2
CDR3: CASSLGAEHYGYTF
DNA: TGTGCCAGCAGCTTGGGGGCAGAACACTATGGCTACACCTTC

D: TRBD1
V: TRBV19
size: NA
J: TRBJ2-2
CDR3: CASSIVGTGGNGELFF
DNA: TGTGCCAGTAGTATAGTGGGGACAGGGGGCAACGGGGAGCTGTTTTTT

D: NA
V: TRBV19
size: NA
J: TRBJ2-7
CDR3: CASSSIYEQYF
DNA: TGTGCCAGTAGTAGTATCTACGAGCAGTACTTC

D: NA
V: TRBV7-9
size: NA
J: TRBJ2-3
CDR3: CASSPSLQEITDTQYF
DNA: TGTGCCAGCAGCCCGTCGTTACAGGAGATCACAGATACGCAGTATTTT

D: TRBD1
V: TRBV10-1
size: NA
J: TRBJ1-1
CDR3: CASSEGQGGAEAFF
DNA: TGCGCCAGCAGCGAGGGACAGGGGGGGGCTGAAGCTTTCTTT

D: TRBD1
V: TRBV7-2
size: NA
J: TRBJ1-4
CDR3: CASSPGTGEKLFF
DNA: TGTGCCAGCAGCCCAGGGACAGGTGAAAAACTGTTTTTT

D: TRBD2
V: TRBV6-2/TRBV6-3
size: NA
J: TRBJ2-7
CDR3: CASSPIPGGEAIYEQYF
DNA: TGTGCCAGCAGCCCCATTCCGGGGGGGGAGGCCATCTACGAGCAGTACTTC

D: TRBD2
V: TRBV11-2
size: NA
J: TRBJ2-7
CDR3: CASSWTSGGYEQYF
DNA: TGTGCCAGCAGCTGGACTAGCGGGGGTTACGAGCAGTACTTC

D: TRBD1
V: TRBV6-5
size: NA
J: TRBJ2-3
CDR3: CASRDRAFTDTQYF
DNA: TGTGCCAGCAGGGACAGGGCCTTCACAGATACGCAGTATTTT